These T cell receptor beta chains were read from a single sample in a study of somatic mutations in cytotoxic T cells in rheumatoid arthritis. Generated by immunoSEQ multiplex PCR, the TCRdb table keeps only in-frame clones and is missing some. This table has about 6,900 clones, 75% appearing once. The sequencing sample was made of CD8+ T cells sorted from blood. Receptor source: an adult with rheumatoid arthritis. Each CDR3 is given with its conserved first and last residue. A D gene is named only where the DNA matches it firmly.

J gene: TRBJ2-1; V gene: TRBV15; D gene: TRBD2; CDR3 protein: CATSREPSGAGEQFF
J gene: TRBJ2-1; V gene: TRBV6-5; D gene: TRBD1; CDR3 protein: CASSRQGSYNEQFF
J gene: TRBJ2-1; V gene: TRBV5-6; D gene: TRBD1; CDR3 protein: CASSAGTGKAYNEQFF
J gene: TRBJ2-3; V gene: TRBV5-6; D gene: -; CDR3 protein: CASSLEIDTQYF
J gene: TRBJ2-7; V gene: TRBV5-1; D gene: -; CDR3 protein: CASSPGHHEQYF
J gene: TRBJ1-2; V gene: TRBV11-1; D gene: TRBD1; CDR3 protein: CASSLDDDRVGYYGYTF
J gene: TRBJ1-2; V gene: TRBV4-1; D gene: -; CDR3 protein: CASSQEEGVLIYGYTF
J gene: TRBJ2-7; V gene: TRBV7-9; D gene: TRBD2; CDR3 protein: CASSLRLAGGGEQYF
J gene: TRBJ2-7; V gene: TRBV27; D gene: -; CDR3 protein: CASIFRTPNYEQYF
J gene: TRBJ1-2; V gene: TRBV25-1; D gene: -; CDR3 protein: CASKEGGYGYTF
J gene: TRBJ2-5; V gene: TRBV5-5; D gene: TRBD2; CDR3 protein: CASSWQGLAGAQETQYF
J gene: TRBJ2-3; V gene: TRBV13; D gene: -; CDR3 protein: CASSFGGAGDTQYF
J gene: TRBJ2-4; V gene: TRBV29-1; D gene: TRBD1; CDR3 protein: CSARGTKNIQYF
J gene: TRBJ2-6; V gene: TRBV29-1; D gene: -; CDR3 protein: CSVESDSGANVLTF
J gene: TRBJ2-1; V gene: TRBV7-2; D gene: -; CDR3 protein: CASSTAGGNEQFF
J gene: TRBJ2-5; V gene: TRBV5-1; D gene: -; CDR3 protein: CASSLVGETQYF
J gene: TRBJ1-1; V gene: TRBV7-2; D gene: -; CDR3 protein: CASSLVLAGRSEAFF
J gene: TRBJ1-1; V gene: TRBV9; D gene: -; CDR3 protein: CASSGAVNTEAFF
J gene: TRBJ2-2; V gene: TRBV5-1; D gene: -; CDR3 protein: CASSLDGAHTGELFF
J gene: TRBJ2-3; V gene: TRBV10-3; D gene: TRBD1; CDR3 protein: CATAPGQGTEAPHTQYF
J gene: TRBJ2-4; V gene: TRBV27; D gene: TRBD1; CDR3 protein: CASSIRGTGIVAKNIQYF
J gene: TRBJ2-1; V gene: TRBV6-5; D gene: TRBD2; CDR3 protein: CASSPSGEYNEQFF
J gene: TRBJ2-3; V gene: TRBV2; D gene: -; CDR3 protein: CASFRPPSTDTQYF
J gene: TRBJ2-1; V gene: TRBV7-9; D gene: TRBD2; CDR3 protein: CASSFSGGAGNEQFF
J gene: TRBJ2-2; V gene: TRBV29-1; D gene: -; CDR3 protein: CSAPVDGTGELFF
J gene: TRBJ2-7; V gene: TRBV29-1; D gene: TRBD1; CDR3 protein: CSVPGGPYEQYF
J gene: TRBJ2-1; V gene: TRBV29-1; D gene: TRBD1; CDR3 protein: CSVEDTGQEYNEQFF